The T cell receptor beta chain under discussion was sequenced for a study of blood T cell repertoires in COVID-19. In the study overall: Samples representing acute and convalescent COVID-19 were sourced from the United States, Italy and Spain. Sources were T cells, B-cell-depleted T cells, or PBMCs; the material itself was cDNA or gDNA.

In the study's own analysis: Estimation of nucleated cell counts relied on the amplification of reference gene primers. Assay used: immunoSEQ multiplex PCR; TCRdb lists only in-frame clones, some missing. From that table come the V and J calls and clone size; the DNA was used to work out D and trimming. Of 250,000 to 300,000 clones listed, nearly 90% are singletons. Seattle participants joined during active infection and were tracked over time. V shed 4 bases, J shed 2 bases, and the junction held 5 bases outside the gene matches. The germline V gene encodes CDR1 SGHRS and CDR2 YFSETQ. The CDR3 runs 14 residues.

The V and J genes are TRBV5-1 and TRBJ2-5, with 7 bases that match TRBD2. The specimen was peripheral blood. This clonotype was obtained from a woman aged 60-70 years with COVID-19, enrolled during active disease. The CDR3 nucleotides read TGCGCCAGCAGCGTGTCCGGGGGGCAAGAGACCCAGTACTTC. It translates to CASSVSGGQETQYF.